A selection of T cell receptor beta chains follows, all from one sample in a study of Graves' ophthalmopathy and Graves' hyperthyroidism. TCRdb re-called the multiplex PCR reads through MiXCR, storing one row per CDR3 protein. The sample records 560,000 or so distinct CDR3 sequences, about 35% being singletons. Sequenced sample: peripheral blood or thyroid tissue (not recorded which). These TCRs come from an adult man with Graves' hyperthyroidism. Each CDR3 is given with its conserved first and last residue. A D gene is named only where the DNA matches it firmly. Clone size is not always given. Where it is, it says once, few, many or a class for expanded clones.

TRBJ2-5 | . | TRBV6-5 | many | TGTGCCAGCAGTGACGGGGCGTCGGCCCAGTACTTC | CASSDGASAQYF
TRBJ2-2 | . | TRBV7-6 | many | TGTGCCAGCAGCCCCGGGCGGGCCTCTGGCGGGGAGCTGTTTTTT | CASSPGRASGGELFF
TRBJ1-1 | TRBD1 | TRBV10-3 | many | TGTGCCATCAGTGAGCGGGGACAGGGTGGGACTGAAGCTTTCTTT | CAISERGQGGTEAFF
TRBJ1-2 | . | TRBV18 | few | TGTGCCAGCTCACCATACGACAACTATGGCTACACCTTC | CASSPYDNYGYTF
TRBJ1-1 | TRBD1 | TRBV19 | . | TGTGCCAGTAGTCTAGGGACAGGGTCGCCGAACACTGAAGCTTTCTTT | CASSLGTGSPNTEAFF
TRBJ1-3 | . | TRBV7-2 | once | TGTGCCAGCAGCTTATCAGGGTCGCCGGGAAACACCATATATTTT | CASSLSGSPGNTIYF
TRBJ1-4 | TRBD1 | TRBV5-1 | few | TGCGCCAGCAGCAAAAGGACAGGCCTGTCTTCTAATGAAAAACTGTTTTTT | CASSKRTGLSSNEKLFF
TRBJ2-5 | . | TRBV13 | . | TGTGCCAGCAGCTTAACCGCAGTCCAAGAGACCCAGTACTTC | CASSLTAVQETQYF
TRBJ1-1 | . | TRBV20-1 | many | TGCAGTGCTAGAGCTTCGGGTTTGAGGACGGAAGCTTTCTTT | CSARASGLRTEAFF
TRBJ2-7 | TRBD2 | TRBV20-1 | . | TGCAGTGCTAGAGCCGCTACCGGGACTAGCGACGAGCAGTACTTC | CSARAATGTSDEQYF
TRBJ1-4 | . | TRBV28 | few | TGTGCCAGCAGTCCCGACATCCGTTTAACCGAAAAACTGTTTTTT | CASSPDIRLTEKLFF
TRBJ1-3 | TRBD1 | TRBV29-1 | . | TGCAGCGTTGAAGAAGGGGGCTATGGCTACACCATATATTTT | CSVEEGGYGYTIYF
TRBJ2-7 | . | TRBV7-2 | . | TGTGCCAGCAGCTTTTTTGGACTATCCTCCTACGAGCAGTACTTC | CASSFFGLSSYEQYF
TRBJ1-1 | . | TRBV19 | once | TGTGCCAGCAGCCTTTGGGGGGCAGCTTTCTTT | CASSLWGAAFF
TRBJ1-5 | TRBD1 | TRBV9 | many | TGTGCCAGCCGCGATCGGGCAGGGGGTCAGCCCCAGCATTTT | CASRDRAGGQPQHF
TRBJ1-1 | . | TRBV15 | many | TGTGCCACCAAGGCAGGAATGAACACTGAAGCTTTCTTT | CATKAGMNTEAFF
TRBJ1-6 | TRBD1 | TRBV12-3/TRBV12-4 | many | TGTGCCAGCAGGGCGGACAGGGCTTCACCCCTCCACTTT | CASRADRASPLHF
TRBJ2-6 | . | TRBV7-4 | . | TGTGCCAGCAGTTTATGGACAGCCCGGGCCCCCGTCCTGACTTTC | CASSLWTARAPVLTF
TRBJ2-2 | TRBD1 | TRBV7-8 | many | TGTGCCAGCAGCTTGCGACAGGGGCTGGGTTACGGGGAGCTGTTTTTT | CASSLRQGLGYGELFF
TRBJ2-7 | . | TRBV30 | many | TGTGCCTGGAATCAGGCCAGTTCCTACGAGCAGTACTTC | CAWNQASSYEQYF
TRBJ2-5 | . | TRBV24-1 | . | TGTGCCACCAGTGATTTATCGGGGGCGACCGAGACCCAGTACTTC | CATSDLSGATETQYF
TRBJ1-2 | . | TRBV10-3 | . | TGTGCCATCAGTGGCACGGGGCCCTATGGCTACACCTTC | CAISGTGPYGYTF
TRBJ2-7 | TRBD2 | TRBV20-1 | . | TGCAGTGCTAGAGCTCAAGCGGGGGGAAGCGAGCAGTACTTC | CSARAQAGGSEQYF
TRBJ2-2 | TRBD2 | TRBV6-6 | . | TGTGCCACCAGTGCTTTGGCGGGAGTCCCCGGGGAGCTGTTTTTT | CATSALAGVPGELFF
TRBJ2-7 | TRBD2 | TRBV29-1 | . | TGCAGCTTGGGGGGGTACGAGCAGTACTTC | CSLGGYEQYF
TRBJ1-2 | . | TRBV10-3 | . | TGTGCCAGCAGTCTACAGGTACCGTGGGTCCCCGGTGGCTACACCTTC | CASSLQVPWVPGGYTF
TRBJ1-2 | . | TRBV2 | many | TGTGCCAGCAGTGAAGAGTGGGACGGAGCTAACTATGGCTACACCTTC | CASSEEWDGANYGYTF
TRBJ2-1 | TRBD2 | TRBV13 | . | TGTGCCAGCAGCTCGGGACTAGCGGTTTACAATGAGCAGTTCTTC | CASSSGLAVYNEQFF
TRBJ2-5 | . | TRBV29-1 | . | TGCAGCGGGGGTACGAGGGCCCAAGAGACCCAGTACTTC | CSGGTRAQETQYF
TRBJ2-5 | . | TRBV9 | many | TGTGCCAGCAGCCCCACCTTACGGGAGCAAGAGACCCAGTACTTC | CASSPTLREQETQYF
TRBJ1-1 | . | TRBV6-6 | few | TGTGCCAGCAGTTACGGGGGGGCGCGGAACACTGAAGCTCTCTTT | CASSYGGARNTEALF
TRBJ1-6 | . | TRBV28 | few | TGTGCCAGCAGTTTCAATGGGGCCTATAATTCACCCCTCCACTTT | CASSFNGAYNSPLHF
TRBJ1-2 | . | TRBV14 | . | TGTGCCAGCACCAAGGACAGCGGTAGTGGCTACACCTTC | CASTKDSGSGYTF
TRBJ1-5 | . | TRBV19 | many | TGTGCCAGTAGCCCCGCGGGTCTAGGTCTCAATCAGCCCCAGCATTTT | CASSPAGLGLNQPQHF
TRBJ1-3 | . | TRBV7-9 | few | TGTGCCAGCAGTAGGTCGGGGGCAGACACCATATATTTT | CASSRSGADTIYF
TRBJ2-3 | TRBD2 | TRBV12-3/TRBV12-4 | . | TGTGCCAGCACCCTAGCGGGAGGAAACACAGATACGCAGTATTTT | CASTLAGGNTDTQYF
TRBJ2-3 | TRBD1 | TRBV20-1 | . | TGCAGTGCTAGAGGCCGGGACAGGGCGCGCGCAGATACGCAGTATTTT | CSARGRDRARADTQYF
TRBJ1-2 | . | TRBV5-1 | . | TGCGCCAGCAGCTTGGCGTTCAATAATCGGTATGGCTACACCTTC | CASSLAFNNRYGYTF
TRBJ2-2 | TRBD1 | TRBV2 | . | TGTGCCAGCAGTGACGGGACAGAGGAGCTGTTTTTT | CASSDGTEELFF
TRBJ1-5 | TRBD1 | TRBV13 | many | TGTGCCAGCAGCTCTCGGACAGGGCCTAGCAATCAGCCCCAGCATTTT | CASSSRTGPSNQPQHF
TRBJ2-7 | . | TRBV6-1 | . | TGTGCCAGCCGCCGCCGGGGGGCGGTTTCCGAGCAGTACTTC | CASRRRGAVSEQYF
TRBJ1-3 | . | TRBV7-9 | many | TGTGCCAGCAGTCCTCCTCCGGGTTCGGAGGCTGGAAACACCATATATTTT | CASSPPPGSEAGNTIYF
TRBJ2-7 | TRBD1 | TRBV20-1 | . | TGCAGTGCAGCCAGGGACAGCGTCGAGCAGTACTTC | CSAARDSVEQYF
TRBJ1-4 | . | TRBV7-3 | many | TGTGCCAGCAGCTTAAAGGGTCTCATGGGTGAAAAACTGTTTTTT | CASSLKGLMGEKLFF
TRBJ2-7 | TRBD2 | TRBV7-9 | . | TGCGCCAGCAGCCAAGAATCGCGGGAGGCCTACGAGCAGTACTTC | CASSQESREAYEQYF
TRBJ1-2 | . | TRBV10-3 | many | TGTGCCATCAGTGACATGGGCCTCCGGGACTATGGCTACACCTTC | CAISDMGLRDYGYTF
TRBJ1-1 | . | TRBV10-3 | many | TGTGCCATCAGGGCCGGACAGCCGAACACTGAAGCTTTCTTT | CAIRAGQPNTEAFF
TRBJ1-2 | TRBD1 | TRBV4-1 | . | TGCGCCAGCAGCCTGGGACAGGGGAACACCTATGGCTACACCTTC | CASSLGQGNTYGYTF
TRBJ1-1 | . | TRBV6-5 | many | TGTGCCAGCAGTTACTCGAGAGGGGACACTGAAGCTTTCTTT | CASSYSRGDTEAFF
TRBJ2-2 | . | TRBV9 | few | TGTGCCAGCAGCGTAGATTCGGGTGGCGGGGAGCTGTTTTTT | CASSVDSGGGELFF
TRBJ2-2 | TRBD1 | TRBV7-8 | . | TGTGCCAGCAGCTTATTGACAGGGATCGACACCGGGGAGCTGTTTTTT | CASSLLTGIDTGELFF
TRBJ2-7 | TRBD2 | TRBV2 | . | TGTGCCAGCAGTTACAGGACTAGCGGGAGATCGTACGAGCAGTACTTC | CASSYRTSGRSYEQYF
TRBJ2-2 | TRBD1 | TRBV12-3/TRBV12-4 | few | TGTGCCAGCAGTTTATTGAAGGGGGGACAGGCGAACACCGGGGAGCTGTTTTTT | CASSLLKGGQANTGELFF
TRBJ2-7 | TRBD1 | TRBV19 | many | TGTGCCAGTAGTATGGGGGACAGGTCGGCTTGGGAGCAGTACTTC | CASSMGDRSAWEQYF
TRBJ2-7 | TRBD1 | TRBV7-8 | many | TGTGCCAGCAGCTCCCACAGGGGAGACTTGAACGAGCAGTACTTC | CASSSHRGDLNEQYF
TRBJ1-6 | . | TRBV12-3/TRBV12-4 | many | TGTGCCAGCAGCCCGGGAGACGTCTTCACCCTCCACTTT | CASSPGDVFTLHF
TRBJ1-6 | . | TRBV10-3 | . | TGTGCCATCAGTTACATCAGGGAATCACCCCTCCACTTT | CAISYIRESPLHF
TRBJ1-2 | . | TRBV12-3/TRBV12-4 | many | TGTGCCAGCAGTTTGCATACAGGCGGCTTTGGCTACACCTTC | CASSLHTGGFGYTF